The T cell receptor beta chain under discussion was sequenced for a study of shared clonotypes between healthy human individuals. Original data processing: Sequence data from immunoSEQ were junction-only and lacked quality scores; consequently, filtering differed. Here immunoSEQ multiplex PCR was the method, and the copy in TCRdb shows in-frame clones only, minus some. V and J calls and clone size follow that table, whereas D and trimming were derived from the DNA. The top ten clones hold less than 1.5% of a sample with about 1 million clones, about 75% of them seen once. This clone was counted only a few times. Other DNA sequences in this specimen translate into the identical CDR3. Study donors comprised healthy, HIV-negative adults devoid of recent acute infection or vaccination. Adults of Caucasian background living in Nashville, Tennessee made up all donors. The CDR3 runs to 13 residues. V lost 0 bases to trimming and J lost 1 base, with 4 bases between them. In germline, CDR1 is SGHNT, CDR2 YYREEE (reference sequence).

The V gene is TRBV5-4, the J gene TRBJ2-5; no firm D call. The sample taken for sequencing was memory CD4+ T cells sorted from blood. The sample's subset: CD45RA-negative fraction. The receptor comes from a man aged 18 to 35 in good health. CDR3 coding DNA: TGTGCCAGCAGCTTGGGAACCCAAGAGACCCAGTACTTC. Encoded protein: CASSLGTQETQYF.